These 12 T cell receptor beta chains originate from one sample sequenced in a study of cytomegalovirus exposure and HLA in healthy donors. TCRdb's table, derived via immunoSEQ multiplex PCR, lists solely in-frame clones and lacks some. This table holds 150,000 to 200,000 clones, approximately 88% found once. The sequenced material came from PBMCs. The receptors shown here come from a man between 18 and 29 years old in good health and CMV-seropositive.

The genes are TRBV9 and TRBJ2-7; D may be TRBD2 (5 bases). The CDR3 covers 15 residues. From germline, CDR1 is SGDLS and CDR2 YYNGEE. Between the trimmed V and J ends, which lost 0 bases and 0 bases, there was a span of 10 bases. In DNA, the CDR3 is TGTGCCAGCAGCGTAGGTAGCGCCAGCTCCTACGAGCAGTACTTC. It specifies CASSVGSASSYEQYF.

The J gene is TRBJ2-1, the V gene TRBV2; TRBD1 matches 8 bases. In germline, CDR1 is SNHLY, CDR2 FYNNEI. The CDR3 is 15 amino acids. V gave up 2 bases and J gave up 2 bases; unmatched junction bases: 2. CDR3 in DNA: TGTGCCAGCAGTGAAACAGGGGGTCCCTACAATGAGCAGTTCTTC. Translated, it gives CASSETGGPYNEQFF.

The CDR3 region has the DNA TGTGCCTGGAGTGTACACCCAGGACAGGGGGCTCGCGGCTACACCTTC. Translation gives CAWSVHPGQGARGYTF. The chain is built from TRBV30 and TRBJ1-2; 11 nucleotides align to TRBD1. The germline CDR1 and CDR2 sequences are GTSNPN and SVGIG (reference sequence). The V segment lost 0 bases and the J segment 8 bases; nucleotides outside the gene matches: 11. The length of the CDR3 is 16 residues.

The V gene is TRBV6-5, the J gene TRBJ1-1; D perhaps matches TRBD1 (6 bases). The CDR3 consists of 13 residues. Per germline, CDR1 MNHEY and CDR2 SVGAGI. The V end was cut by 7 bases, the J end by 5 bases, with 14 bases between. CDR3 coding DNA: TGTGCCAGCAACCTACAGGGTACGACTGAAGCTTTCTTT. Its protein product is CASNLQGTTEAFF.

The chain is built from TRBV29-1 and TRBJ2-2; possibly TRBD1 for D (6 bases). V lost 3 bases and J 1 base, leaving 6 bases between the germline ends. Germline CDR1 and CDR2: SQVTM and ANQGSEA. This CDR3 has 13 residues. CDR3 amino acids: CSVEGQNTGELFF. CDR3 sequence (DNA): TGCAGCGTTGAGGGACAGAACACCGGGGAGCTGTTTTTT.

The table lists this clone with many counts. This chain joins TRBV27 and TRBJ2-1, with 7 bases aligning to TRBD2. V dropped 4 bases and J dropped 8; count of bases not matched to a gene: 11. Germline V lookup: CDR1 MNHEY, CDR2 SMNVEV (reference sequence). The CDR3 loop spans 15 amino acids. CDR3 DNA sequence: TGTGCCAGCAGTTCCCTAGCGGCAGTGGGCGATGAGCAGTTCTTC. Its protein product is CASSSLAAVGDEQFF.

This clone was recorded once. The chain carries TRBV6-6 and TRBJ2-3; D is possibly TRBD2 (6 bases). This CDR3 has 16 amino acids. Trimming cost V 2 bases and J 5 bases, with 17 bases left between them. Germline V gene lookup returns CDR1 MNHNY and CDR2 SVGAGI (reference sequence). CDR3 sequence: CASSYAGTSLGDTQYF. DNA for the CDR3: TGTGCCAGCAGTTACGCGGGGACTTCCCTCGGAGATACGCAGTATTTT.

This chain links TRBV5-1 with TRBJ2-2; D is possibly TRBD2 (5 bases). Germline loops: CDR1 SGHRS, CDR2 YFSETQ. The CDR3 totals 13 residues. V dropped 4 bases and J dropped 4 bases, with 8 bases sitting between them. The CDR3 region is CASSPGITGELFF. CDR3 bases: TGCGCCAGCAGCCCGGGGATCACCGGGGAGCTGTTTTTT.

V gene TRBV15 combines with J gene TRBJ2-7; D may be TRBD1 (6 bases). There are 15 residues in the CDR3. The germline gives CDR1 LNHNV, CDR2 YYDKDF (reference sequence). V was shortened by 1 base and J by 6 bases, with 16 bases between the two germline ends. CDR3 sequence reads: CATSRGRDTTPEQYF. In DNA form, the CDR3 reads TGTGCCACCAGCAGAGGTCGGGACACCACACCCGAGCAGTACTTC.

The chain has TRBV30 and TRBJ2-2; 7 bases align to TRBD2. J was trimmed by 5 bases and V by 5 bases; bases with no gene match: 14. Germline lookup yields CDR1 GTSNPN and CDR2 SVGIG (reference sequence). The CDR3 contains 16 residues. CDR3 bases: TGTGCCTGGGGCGGACTAGAGGCCCAGATAACCGGGGAGCTGTTTTTT. Its protein is CAWGGLEAQITGELFF.

The chain has TRBV6-6 and TRBJ1-2; D is undetermined. Germline V gene sequence: CDR1 MNHNY, CDR2 SVGAGI (reference sequence). The CDR3 contains 14 residues. The V end lost 8 bases, the J end lost 2 bases, and 15 bases lay between the germline ends. CDR3 loop: CASRLDEVNYGYTF. In DNA form, the CDR3 reads TGTGCCAGCCGACTCGACGAAGTAAACTATGGCTACACCTTC.

This sequence joins TRBV7-9 and TRBJ2-7; TRBD1 is a possible D gene (5 bases). The germline V gene encodes CDR1 SEHNR and CDR2 FQNEAQ (reference sequence). V lost 4 bases, J lost 5 bases, and 15 bases lay in between. The CDR3 extends over 14 amino acids. The CDR3 region is CASSSTQGRDEQYF. The CDR3 DNA reads TGTGCCAGCAGCTCAACCCAGGGTAGGGACGAGCAGTACTTC.